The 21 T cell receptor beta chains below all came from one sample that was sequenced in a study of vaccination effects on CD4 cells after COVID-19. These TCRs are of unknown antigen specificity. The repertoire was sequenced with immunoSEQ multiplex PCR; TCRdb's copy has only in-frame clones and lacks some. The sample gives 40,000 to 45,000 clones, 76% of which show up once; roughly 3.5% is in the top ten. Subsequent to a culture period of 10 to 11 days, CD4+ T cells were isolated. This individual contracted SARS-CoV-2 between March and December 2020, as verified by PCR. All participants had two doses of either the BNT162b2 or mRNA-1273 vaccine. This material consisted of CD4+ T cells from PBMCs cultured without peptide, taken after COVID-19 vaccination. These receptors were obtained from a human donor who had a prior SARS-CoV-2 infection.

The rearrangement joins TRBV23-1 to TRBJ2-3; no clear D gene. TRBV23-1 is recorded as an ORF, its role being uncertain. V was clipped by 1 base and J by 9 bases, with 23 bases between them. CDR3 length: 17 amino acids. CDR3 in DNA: TGCGCCAGCAGTCAATTGACTCCAAACCTTAGAGTTATAACGCAGTATTTT. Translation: CASSQLTPNLRVITQYF.

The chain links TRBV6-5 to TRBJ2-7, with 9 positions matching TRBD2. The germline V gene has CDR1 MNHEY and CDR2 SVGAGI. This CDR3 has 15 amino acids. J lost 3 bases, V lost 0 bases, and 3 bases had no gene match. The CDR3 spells CASSYSAGGIYEQYF. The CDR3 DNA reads TGTGCCAGCAGTTACTCGGCGGGAGGGATCTACGAGCAGTACTTC.

CDR3 bases: TGTGCCAGTAGTACATACACCGGGACAGGGCATTTCTACGAGCAGTACTTC. Protein sequence: CASSTYTGTGHFYEQYF. The V call is TRBV19, the J call TRBJ2-7; 9 bases align to TRBD1. Trimming took 4 bases from V and 3 from J; bases not matched to a gene: 13. There are 17 residues in the CDR3. The germline V gene has CDR1 LNHDA and CDR2 SQIVND (reference sequence).

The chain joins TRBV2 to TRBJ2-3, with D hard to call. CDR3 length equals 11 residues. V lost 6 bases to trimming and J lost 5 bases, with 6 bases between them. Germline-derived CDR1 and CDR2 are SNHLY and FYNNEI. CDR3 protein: CASSAKDTQYF. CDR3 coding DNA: TGTGCCAGCAGCGCTAAAGATACGCAGTATTTT.

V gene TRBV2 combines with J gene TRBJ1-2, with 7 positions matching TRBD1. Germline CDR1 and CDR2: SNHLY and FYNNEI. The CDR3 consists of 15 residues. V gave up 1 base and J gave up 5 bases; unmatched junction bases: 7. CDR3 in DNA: TGTGCCAGCAGTGAAGAACAGGGGTACAGGTATGGCTACACCTTC. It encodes CASSEEQGYRYGYTF.

CDR3 amino acids: CAWSGWREYPNEQFF. Here the CDR3 DNA reads TGTGCCTGGAGTGGGTGGCGGGAGTACCCTAATGAGCAGTTCTTC. The chain has TRBV30 and TRBJ2-1; 7 nucleotides match TRBD2. From germline, CDR1 is GTSNPN and CDR2 SVGIG (reference sequence). V was clipped by 1 base and J by 7 bases; unmatched bases: 10. The CDR3 is made up of 15 amino acids.

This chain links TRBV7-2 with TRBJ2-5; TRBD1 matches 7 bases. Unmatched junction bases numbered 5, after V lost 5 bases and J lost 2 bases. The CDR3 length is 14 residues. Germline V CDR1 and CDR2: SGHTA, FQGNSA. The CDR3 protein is CASSPPGQQETQYF. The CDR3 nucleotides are TGTGCCAGCAGCCCCCCGGGACAGCAAGAGACCCAGTACTTC.

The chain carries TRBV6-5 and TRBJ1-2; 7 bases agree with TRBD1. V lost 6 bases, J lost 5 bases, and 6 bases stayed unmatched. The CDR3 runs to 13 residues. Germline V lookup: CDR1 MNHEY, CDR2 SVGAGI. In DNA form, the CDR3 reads TGTGCCAGCAGACCGGGACAGTTATATGGCTACACCTTC. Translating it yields CASRPGQLYGYTF.

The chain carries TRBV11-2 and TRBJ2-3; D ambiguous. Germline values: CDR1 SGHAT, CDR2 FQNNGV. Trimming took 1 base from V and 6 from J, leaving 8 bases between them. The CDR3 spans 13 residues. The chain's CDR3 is CASSLVALDTQYF. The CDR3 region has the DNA TGTGCCAGCAGCTTAGTTGCGCTCGATACGCAGTATTTT.

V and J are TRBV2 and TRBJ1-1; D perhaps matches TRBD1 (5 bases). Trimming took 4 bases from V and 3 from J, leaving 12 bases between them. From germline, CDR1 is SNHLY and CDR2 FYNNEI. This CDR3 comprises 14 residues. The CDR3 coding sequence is TGTGCCAGCAGTGCACAGGCTGGAGACACTGAAGCTTTCTTT. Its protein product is CASSAQAGDTEAFF. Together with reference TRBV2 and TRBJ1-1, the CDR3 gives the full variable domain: EPEVTQTPSHQVTQMGQEVILRCVPISNHLYFYWYRQILGQKVEFLVSFYNNEISEKSEIFDDQFSVERPDGSNFTLKIRSTKLEDSAMYFCASSAQAGDTEAFFGQGTRLTVV.

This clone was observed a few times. The CDR3 bases are TGTGCCAGTAGCCTGGACAGGGACTATCAAGAGACCCAGTACTTC. Translated: CASSLDRDYQETQYF. The chain recombines TRBV19 with TRBJ2-5; tentatively, D is TRBD1 (8 bases). V gave up 6 bases and J gave up 2 bases, with 16 bases separating them. Germline CDR1 LNHDA, CDR2 SQIVND (reference sequence). The CDR3 is 15 amino acids.

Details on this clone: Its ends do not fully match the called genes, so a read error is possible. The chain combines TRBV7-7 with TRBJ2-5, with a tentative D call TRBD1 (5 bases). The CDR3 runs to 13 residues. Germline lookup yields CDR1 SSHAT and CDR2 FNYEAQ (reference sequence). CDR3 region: CASSPQGWETQYF. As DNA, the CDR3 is TGTGCTAGCAGCCCCCAGGGATGGGAGACCCAGTACTTC.

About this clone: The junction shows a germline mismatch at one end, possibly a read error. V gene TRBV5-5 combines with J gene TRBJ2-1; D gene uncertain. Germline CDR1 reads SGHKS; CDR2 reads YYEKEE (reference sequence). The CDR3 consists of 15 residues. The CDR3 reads CANSLQTSSYNEQFF. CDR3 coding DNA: TGTGCCAACAGCTTGCAGACAAGCTCCTACAATGAGCAGTTCTTC. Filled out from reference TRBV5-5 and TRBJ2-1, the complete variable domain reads DAGVTQSPTHLIKTRGQQVTLRCSPISGHKSVSWYQQVLGQGPQFIFQYYEKEERGRGNFPDRFSARQFPNYSSELNVNALLLGDSALYLCANSLQTSSYNEQFFGPGTRLTVL.

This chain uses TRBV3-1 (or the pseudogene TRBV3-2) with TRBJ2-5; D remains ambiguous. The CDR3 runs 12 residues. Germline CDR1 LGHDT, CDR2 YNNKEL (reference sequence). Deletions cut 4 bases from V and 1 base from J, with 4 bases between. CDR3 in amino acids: CASSRTQETQYF. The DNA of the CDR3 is TGTGCCAGCAGCCGGACCCAAGAGACCCAGTACTTC.

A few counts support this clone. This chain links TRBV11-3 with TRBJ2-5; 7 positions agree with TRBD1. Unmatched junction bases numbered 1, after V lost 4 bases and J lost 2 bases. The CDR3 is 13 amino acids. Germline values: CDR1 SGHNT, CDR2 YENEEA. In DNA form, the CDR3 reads TGTGCCAGCAGCTGGGACAGTCAAGAGACCCAGTACTTC. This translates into CASSWDSQETQYF.

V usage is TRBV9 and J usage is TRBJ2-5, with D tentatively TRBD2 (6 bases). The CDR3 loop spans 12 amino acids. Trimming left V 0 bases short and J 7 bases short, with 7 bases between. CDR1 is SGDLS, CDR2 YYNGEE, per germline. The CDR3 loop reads CASSVAAGTQYF. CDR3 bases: TGTGCCAGCAGCGTAGCAGCGGGGACCCAGTACTTC.

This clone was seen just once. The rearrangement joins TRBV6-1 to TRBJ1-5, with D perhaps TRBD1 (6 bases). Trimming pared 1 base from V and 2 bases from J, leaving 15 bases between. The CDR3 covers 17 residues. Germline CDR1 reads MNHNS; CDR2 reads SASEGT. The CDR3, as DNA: TGTGCCAGCAGTGAAGGGACAGAATATCGAGGCAATCAGCCCCAGCATTTT. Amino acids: CASSEGTEYRGNQPQHF.

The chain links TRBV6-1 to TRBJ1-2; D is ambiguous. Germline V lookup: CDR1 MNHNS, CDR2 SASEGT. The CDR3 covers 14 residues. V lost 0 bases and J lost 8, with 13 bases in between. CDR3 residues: CASSEAGPEGGYTF. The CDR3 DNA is TGTGCCAGCAGTGAAGCGGGCCCCGAGGGCGGCTACACCTTC.

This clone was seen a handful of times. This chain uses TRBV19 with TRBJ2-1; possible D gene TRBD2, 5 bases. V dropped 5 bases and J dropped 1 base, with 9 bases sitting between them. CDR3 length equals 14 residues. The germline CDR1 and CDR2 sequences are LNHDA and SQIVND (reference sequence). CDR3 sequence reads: CASSLRGSYNEQFF. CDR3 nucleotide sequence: TGTGCCAGTAGTCTCCGGGGATCCTACAATGAGCAGTTCTTC.

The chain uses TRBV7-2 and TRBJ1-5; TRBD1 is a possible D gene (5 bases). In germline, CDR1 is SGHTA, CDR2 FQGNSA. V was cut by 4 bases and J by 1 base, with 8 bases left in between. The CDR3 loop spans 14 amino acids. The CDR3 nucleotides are TGTGCCAGCAGCTCAGGGTTGAGCAATCAGCCCCAGCATTTT. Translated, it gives CASSSGLSNQPQHF.

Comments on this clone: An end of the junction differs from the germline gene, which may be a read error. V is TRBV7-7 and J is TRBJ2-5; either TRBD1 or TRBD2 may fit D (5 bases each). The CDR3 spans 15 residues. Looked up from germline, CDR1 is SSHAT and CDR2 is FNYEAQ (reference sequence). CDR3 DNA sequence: TGTGCTAGCAGCTTAGCAAGCATGAGGGGAGAGACCCAGTACTTC. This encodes CASSLASMRGETQYF.